This T cell receptor (beta chain) was found in a study of cytomegalovirus exposure and HLA in healthy donors. A word on this clone: Its antigen is still unknown.

This CDR3 spans 13 amino acids. V lost 1 base and J lost 5, with 10 bases in between. Germline-derived CDR1 and CDR2 are SQVTM and ANQGSEA. Study-wide findings and caveats: Rare TCR sequences predominated, though certain public TCRs were found in many donors.

Use of 60 Vbeta and 13 Jbeta primers characterized the PCR. Sequencing was performed with immunoSEQ multiplex PCR; in TCRdb, only in-frame clones are kept and a portion is missing. The profile shows about 92,000 clones, 84% of them singletons. The sequencing sample was made of PBMCs. This chain connects TRBV29-1 to TRBJ2-3; no reliable D call. This sequence originates from a young woman in good health and CMV-seropositive. In DNA form, the CDR3 reads TGCAGCGTTGAAGCCGTCTTAGTAGATACGCAGTATTTT. Amino acid sequence: CSVEAVLVDTQYF.